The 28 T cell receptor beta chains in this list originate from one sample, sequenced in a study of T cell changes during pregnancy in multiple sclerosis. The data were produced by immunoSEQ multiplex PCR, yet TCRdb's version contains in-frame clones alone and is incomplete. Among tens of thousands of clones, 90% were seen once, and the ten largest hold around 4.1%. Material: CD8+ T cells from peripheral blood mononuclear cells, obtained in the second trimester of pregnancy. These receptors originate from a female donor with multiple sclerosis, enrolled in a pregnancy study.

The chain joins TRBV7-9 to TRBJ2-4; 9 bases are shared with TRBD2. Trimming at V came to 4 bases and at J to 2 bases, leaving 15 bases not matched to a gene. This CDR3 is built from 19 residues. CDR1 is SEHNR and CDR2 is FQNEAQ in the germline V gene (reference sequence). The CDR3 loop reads CASSWSEGLAGPSKNIQYF. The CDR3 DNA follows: TGTGCCAGCAGCTGGTCAGAAGGGCTAGCGGGACCCTCCAAAAACATTCAGTACTTC. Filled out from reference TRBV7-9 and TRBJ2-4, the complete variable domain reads DTGVSQNPRHKITKRGQNVTFRCDPISEHNRLYWYRQTLGQGPEFLTYFQNEAQLEKSRLLSDRFSAERPKGSFSTLEIQRTEQGDSAMYLCASSWSEGLAGPSKNIQYFGAGTRLSVL.

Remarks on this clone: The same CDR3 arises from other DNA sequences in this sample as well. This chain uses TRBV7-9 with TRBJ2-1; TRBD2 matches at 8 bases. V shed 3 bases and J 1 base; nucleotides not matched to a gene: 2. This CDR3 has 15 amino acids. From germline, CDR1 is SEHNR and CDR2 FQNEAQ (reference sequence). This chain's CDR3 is CASSLGGGSYNEQFF. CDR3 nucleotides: TGTGCCAGCAGCTTGGGCGGGGGGTCCTACAATGAGCAGTTCTTC.

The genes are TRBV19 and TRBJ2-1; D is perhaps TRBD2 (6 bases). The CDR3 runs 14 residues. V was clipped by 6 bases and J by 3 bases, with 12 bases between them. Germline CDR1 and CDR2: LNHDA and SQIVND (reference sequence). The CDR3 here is CASRRPGGYNEQFF. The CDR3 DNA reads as TGTGCCAGTAGGAGGCCCGGGGGCTACAATGAGCAGTTCTTC. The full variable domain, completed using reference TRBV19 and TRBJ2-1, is DGGITQSPKYLFRKEGQNVTLSCEQNLNHDAMYWYRQDPGQGLRLIYYSQIVNDFQKGDIAEGYSVSREKKESFPLTVTSAQKNPTAFYLCASRRPGGYNEQFFGPGTRLTVL.

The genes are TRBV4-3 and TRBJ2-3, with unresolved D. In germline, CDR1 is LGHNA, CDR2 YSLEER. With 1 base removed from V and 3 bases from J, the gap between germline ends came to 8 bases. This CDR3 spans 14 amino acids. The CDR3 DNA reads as TGCGCCAGCAGCCAAGCGACCGGGACAGATACGCAGTATTTT. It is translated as CASSQATGTDTQYF.

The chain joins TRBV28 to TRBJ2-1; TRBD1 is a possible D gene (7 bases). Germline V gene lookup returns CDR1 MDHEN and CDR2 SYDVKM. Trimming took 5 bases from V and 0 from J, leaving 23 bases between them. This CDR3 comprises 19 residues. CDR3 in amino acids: CASSRVSGGQTPSYNEQFF. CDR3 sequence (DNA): TGTGCCAGCAGTCGGGTATCCGGGGGACAGACGCCCTCCTACAATGAGCAGTTCTTC.

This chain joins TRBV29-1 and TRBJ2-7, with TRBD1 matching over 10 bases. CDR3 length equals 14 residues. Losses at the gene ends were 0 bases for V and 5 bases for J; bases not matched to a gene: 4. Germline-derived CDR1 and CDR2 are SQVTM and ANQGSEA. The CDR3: CSVEDDGTGDEQYF. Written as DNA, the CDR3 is TGCAGCGTTGAAGACGATGGGACAGGGGACGAGCAGTACTTC.

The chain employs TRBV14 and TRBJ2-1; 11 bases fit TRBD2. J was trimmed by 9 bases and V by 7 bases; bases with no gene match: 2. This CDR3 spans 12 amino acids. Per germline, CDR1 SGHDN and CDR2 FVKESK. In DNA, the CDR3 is TGTGCCAGCACCCTAGCGGGAGGTGAGCAGTTCTTC. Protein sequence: CASTLAGGEQFF. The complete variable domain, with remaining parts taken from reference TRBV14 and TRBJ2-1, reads EAGVTQFPSHSVIEKGQTVTLRCDPISGHDNLYWYRRVMGKEIKFLLHFVKESKQDESGMPNNRFLAERTGGTYSTLKVQPAELEDSGVYFCASTLAGGEQFFGPGTRLTVL.

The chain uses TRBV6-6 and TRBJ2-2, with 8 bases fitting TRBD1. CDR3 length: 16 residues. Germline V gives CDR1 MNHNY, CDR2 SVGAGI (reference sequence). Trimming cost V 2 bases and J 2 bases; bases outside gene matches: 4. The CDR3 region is CASSYVQGANTGELFF. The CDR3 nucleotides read TGTGCCAGCAGTTACGTCCAGGGGGCTAACACCGGGGAGCTGTTTTTT.

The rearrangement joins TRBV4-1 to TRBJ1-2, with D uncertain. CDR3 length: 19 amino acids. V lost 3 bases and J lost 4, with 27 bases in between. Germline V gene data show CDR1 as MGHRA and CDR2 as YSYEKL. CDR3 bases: TGCGCCAGCAGCCATGATGATGAGGGCGACTTACTTAAACTCTATGGCTACACCTTC. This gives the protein CASSHDDEGDLLKLYGYTF.

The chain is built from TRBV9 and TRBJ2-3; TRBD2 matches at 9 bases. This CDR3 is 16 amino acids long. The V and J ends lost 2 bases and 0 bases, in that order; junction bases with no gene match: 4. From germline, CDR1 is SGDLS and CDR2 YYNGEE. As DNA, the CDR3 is TGTGCCAGCAGCGTTAGCGGGAGCACTAGCACAGATACGCAGTATTTT. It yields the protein CASSVSGSTSTDTQYF.

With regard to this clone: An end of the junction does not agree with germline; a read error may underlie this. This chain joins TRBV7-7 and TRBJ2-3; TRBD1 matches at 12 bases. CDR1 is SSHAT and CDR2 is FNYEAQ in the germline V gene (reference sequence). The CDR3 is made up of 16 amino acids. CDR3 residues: CASSPGTGGISDTQYF. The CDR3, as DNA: TGTGCTAGCAGCCCTGGGACAGGGGGCATCTCAGATACGCAGTATTTT.

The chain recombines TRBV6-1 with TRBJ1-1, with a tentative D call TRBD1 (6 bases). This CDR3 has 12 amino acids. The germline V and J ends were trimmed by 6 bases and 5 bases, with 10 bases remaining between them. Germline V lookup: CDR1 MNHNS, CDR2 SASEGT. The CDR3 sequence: CASRGQGTEAFF. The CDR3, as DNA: TGTGCCAGCAGGGGCCAGGGGACTGAAGCTTTCTTT.

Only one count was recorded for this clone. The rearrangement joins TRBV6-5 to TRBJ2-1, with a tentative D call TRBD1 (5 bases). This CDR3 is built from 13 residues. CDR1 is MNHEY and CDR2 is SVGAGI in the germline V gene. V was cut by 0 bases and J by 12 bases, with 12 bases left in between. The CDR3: CASSYSLTDWQFF. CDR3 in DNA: TGTGCCAGCAGTTACTCGTTGACAGACTGGCAGTTCTTC.

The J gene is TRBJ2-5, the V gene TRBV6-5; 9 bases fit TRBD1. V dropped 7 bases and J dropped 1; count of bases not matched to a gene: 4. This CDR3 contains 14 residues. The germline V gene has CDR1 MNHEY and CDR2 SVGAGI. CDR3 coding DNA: TGTGCCAGCACCCCGACAGGGGGCCAAGAGACCCAGTACTTC. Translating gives CASTPTGGQETQYF.

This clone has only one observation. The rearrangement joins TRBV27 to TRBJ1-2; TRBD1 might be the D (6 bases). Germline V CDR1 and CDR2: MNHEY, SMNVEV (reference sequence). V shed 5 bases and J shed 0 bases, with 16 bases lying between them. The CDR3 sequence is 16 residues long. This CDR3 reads CASSPSSGQTNYGYTF. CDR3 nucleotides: TGTGCCAGCAGTCCCTCTTCTGGACAGACTAACTATGGCTACACCTTC.

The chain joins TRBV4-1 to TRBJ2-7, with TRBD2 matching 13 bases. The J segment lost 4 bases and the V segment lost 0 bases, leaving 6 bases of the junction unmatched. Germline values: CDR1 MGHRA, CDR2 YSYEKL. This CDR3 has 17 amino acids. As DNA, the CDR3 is TGCGCCAGCAGCCAAGATGGGACTAGCGGGACCGGGTACGAGCAGTACTTC. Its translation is CASSQDGTSGTGYEQYF.

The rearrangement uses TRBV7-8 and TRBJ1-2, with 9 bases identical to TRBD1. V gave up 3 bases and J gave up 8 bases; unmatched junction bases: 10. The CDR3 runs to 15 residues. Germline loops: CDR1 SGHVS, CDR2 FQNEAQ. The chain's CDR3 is CASSFTGQGMGGYTF. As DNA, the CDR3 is TGTGCCAGCAGCTTCACCGGACAGGGGATGGGAGGCTACACCTTC.

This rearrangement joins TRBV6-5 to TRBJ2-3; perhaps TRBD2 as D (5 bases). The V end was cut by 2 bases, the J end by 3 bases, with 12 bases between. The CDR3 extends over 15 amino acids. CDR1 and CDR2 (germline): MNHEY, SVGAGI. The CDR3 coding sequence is TGTGCCAGCAGTTACGAGGGCCTAGTAACAGATACGCAGTATTTT. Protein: CASSYEGLVTDTQYF.

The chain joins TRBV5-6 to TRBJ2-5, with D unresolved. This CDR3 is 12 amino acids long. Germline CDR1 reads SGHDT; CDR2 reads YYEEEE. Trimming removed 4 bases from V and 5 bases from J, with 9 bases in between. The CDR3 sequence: CASSQLEETQYF. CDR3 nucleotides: TGTGCCAGCAGCCAATTAGAGGAGACCCAGTACTTC.

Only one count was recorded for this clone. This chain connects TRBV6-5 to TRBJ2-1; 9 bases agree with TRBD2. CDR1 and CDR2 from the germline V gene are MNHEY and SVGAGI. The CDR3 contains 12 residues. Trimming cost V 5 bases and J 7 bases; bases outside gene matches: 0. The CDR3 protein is CASSTSGNEQFF. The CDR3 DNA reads TGTGCCAGCAGTACTAGCGGGAATGAGCAGTTCTTC.

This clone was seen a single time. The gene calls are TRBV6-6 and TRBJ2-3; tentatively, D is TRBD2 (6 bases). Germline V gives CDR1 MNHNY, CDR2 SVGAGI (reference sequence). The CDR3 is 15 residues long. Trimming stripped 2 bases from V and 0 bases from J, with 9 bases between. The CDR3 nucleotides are TGTGCCAGCAGTTACAGGGACTCTAGCACAGATACGCAGTATTTT. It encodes CASSYRDSSTDTQYF.

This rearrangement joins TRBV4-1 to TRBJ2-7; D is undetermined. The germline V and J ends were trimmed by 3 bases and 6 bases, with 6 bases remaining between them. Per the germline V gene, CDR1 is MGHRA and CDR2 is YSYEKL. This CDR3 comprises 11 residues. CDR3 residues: CASSQASEQYF. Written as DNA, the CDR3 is TGCGCCAGCAGCCAGGCCTCCGAGCAGTACTTC.

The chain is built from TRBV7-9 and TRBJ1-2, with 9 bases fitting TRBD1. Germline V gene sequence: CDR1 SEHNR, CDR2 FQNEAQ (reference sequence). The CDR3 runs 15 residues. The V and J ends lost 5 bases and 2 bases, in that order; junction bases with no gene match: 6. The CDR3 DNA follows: TGTGCCAGCAGCCCCGCGACAGGGGGAAACTATGGCTACACCTTC. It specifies CASSPATGGNYGYTF.

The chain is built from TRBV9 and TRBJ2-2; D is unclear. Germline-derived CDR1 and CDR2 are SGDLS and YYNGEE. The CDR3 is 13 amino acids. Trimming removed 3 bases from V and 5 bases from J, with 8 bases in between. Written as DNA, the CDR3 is TGTGCCAGCAGCGACACCGGGACCGGGGAGCTGTTTTTT. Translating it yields CASSDTGTGELFF. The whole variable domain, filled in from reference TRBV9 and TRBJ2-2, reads DSGVTQTPKHLITATGQRVTLRCSPRSGDLSVYWYQQSLDQGLQFLIQYYNGEERAKGNILERFSAQQFPDLHSELNLSSLELGDSALYFCASSDTGTGELFFGEGSRLTVL.

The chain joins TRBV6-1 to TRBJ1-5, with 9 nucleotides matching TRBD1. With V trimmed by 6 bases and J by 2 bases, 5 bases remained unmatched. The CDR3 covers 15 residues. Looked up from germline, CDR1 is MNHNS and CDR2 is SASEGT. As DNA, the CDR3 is TGTGCCAGCAGCCGGGACAGGGTCGGCAATCAGCCCCAGCATTTT. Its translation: CASSRDRVGNQPQHF.

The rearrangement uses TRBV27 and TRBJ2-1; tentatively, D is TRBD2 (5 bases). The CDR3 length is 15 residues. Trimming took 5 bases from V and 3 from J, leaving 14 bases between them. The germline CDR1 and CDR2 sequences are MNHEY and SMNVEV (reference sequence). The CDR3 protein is CASSQAPGYYNEQFF. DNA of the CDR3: TGTGCCAGCAGTCAAGCGCCGGGATACTACAATGAGCAGTTCTTC.

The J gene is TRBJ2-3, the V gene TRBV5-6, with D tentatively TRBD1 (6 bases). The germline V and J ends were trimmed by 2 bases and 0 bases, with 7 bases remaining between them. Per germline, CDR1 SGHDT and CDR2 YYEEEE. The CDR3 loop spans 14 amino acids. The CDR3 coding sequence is TGTGCCAGCAGCTTCGACAGGAGCACAGATACGCAGTATTTT. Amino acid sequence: CASSFDRSTDTQYF.

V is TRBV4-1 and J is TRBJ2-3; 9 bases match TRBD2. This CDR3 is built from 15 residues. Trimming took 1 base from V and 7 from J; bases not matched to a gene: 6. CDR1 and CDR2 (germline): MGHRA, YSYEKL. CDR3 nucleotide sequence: TGCGCCAGCAGCCAAGGGCGGGAGGGCCTTAATACGCAGTATTTT. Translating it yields CASSQGREGLNTQYF.